The 14 T cell receptor beta chains in this list originate from one sample, sequenced in a study of T cell changes during pregnancy in multiple sclerosis. Produced via immunoSEQ multiplex PCR; TCRdb's table is partial and in-frame only. The table has approximately 43,000 clones, around 90% seen once. Sequenced material: CD8+ T cells from peripheral blood mononuclear cells, taken in the first trimester of pregnancy. All receptors come from a female donor with multiple sclerosis, enrolled in a pregnancy study.

CDR3 coding DNA: TGTGCCAGCAGCCGAGGGATGGACTATGGCTACACCTTC. Its translation: CASSRGMDYGYTF. This chain uses TRBV7-9 with TRBJ1-2; D is undetermined. CDR3 size: 13 residues. The germline CDR1 and CDR2 sequences are SEHNR and FQNEAQ (reference sequence). Trimming removed 5 bases from V and 3 bases from J, with 10 bases in between. The full variable domain, in which reference TRBV7-9 and TRBJ1-2 provide the parts outside the CDR3, is DTGVSQNPRHKITKRGQNVTFRCDPISEHNRLYWYRQTLGQGPEFLTYFQNEAQLEKSRLLSDRFSAERPKGSFSTLEIQRTEQGDSAMYLCASSRGMDYGYTFGSGTRLTVV.

The chain has TRBV9 and TRBJ2-7; D perhaps matches TRBD1 (6 bases). The V gene lost 3 bases and the J gene lost 0 bases, with 16 bases spanning the gap. The CDR3 runs 16 residues. Germline V gene lookup returns CDR1 SGDLS and CDR2 YYNGEE. CDR3 in amino acids: CASSAPRDTFSYEQYF. The CDR3 nucleotides are TGTGCCAGCAGCGCGCCCCGGGACACCTTCTCCTACGAGCAGTACTTC.

The rearrangement joins TRBV2 to TRBJ2-1; 8 positions agree with TRBD2. Germline lookup yields CDR1 SNHLY and CDR2 FYNNEI. V was clipped by 8 bases and J by 8 bases; unmatched bases: 11. The CDR3 covers 14 residues. DNA for the CDR3: TGTGCCAGCCTAAGCGGGAGAATAAGCGATGAGCAGTTCTTC. Its translation: CASLSGRISDEQFF.

The rearrangement uses TRBV9 and TRBJ2-2; D perhaps matches TRBD1 (6 bases). CDR1 and CDR2 from the germline V gene are SGDLS and YYNGEE. The CDR3 is made up of 17 amino acids. With 0 bases removed from V and 7 bases from J, the gap between germline ends came to 19 bases. The CDR3 nucleotides read TGTGCCAGCAGCGTAGGACGGGGCAGGGGAGATGTCGGGGAGCTGTTTTTT. Its protein is CASSVGRGRGDVGELFF.

V and J are TRBV10-2 and TRBJ1-2; D not resolved. The CDR3 runs 13 residues. V was cut by 4 bases and J by 10 bases, with 16 bases left in between. Germline-derived CDR1 and CDR2 are WSHSY and SAAADI. In DNA form, the CDR3 reads TGCGCCAGCAGTGGCTCGGGGATAAGTGACTACACCTTC. This codes for CASSGSGISDYTF.

The chain has TRBV4-3 and TRBJ2-1; tentatively, D is TRBD1 (6 bases). The germline gives CDR1 LGHNA, CDR2 YSLEER. V dropped 3 bases and J dropped 2 bases, with 11 bases sitting between them. The CDR3 extends over 15 amino acids. CDR3 region: CASSHETGPYNEQFF. The CDR3 region has the DNA TGCGCCAGCAGCCACGAGACAGGCCCCTACAATGAGCAGTTCTTC.

The chain is built from TRBV27 and TRBJ2-1; D may be TRBD2 (5 bases). V was cut by 2 bases and J by 0 bases, with 17 bases left in between. CDR3 length: 18 residues. Germline V gives CDR1 MNHEY, CDR2 SMNVEV (reference sequence). CDR3 sequence (DNA): TGTGCCAGCAGTTTAACCCCTGGACTTCCTTACTCCTACAATGAGCAGTTCTTC. Translating it yields CASSLTPGLPYSYNEQFF.

This clone was recorded once. In DNA, the CDR3 is TGTGCCAGCAGTCGAGGAGGCCCCTACGAGCAGTACTTC. This gives the protein CASSRGGPYEQYF. The rearrangement uses TRBV25-1 and TRBJ2-7; tentatively, D is TRBD2 (5 bases). The CDR3 has 13 residues. Germline-derived CDR1 and CDR2 are MGHDK and SYGVNS. Between the trimmed V and J ends, which lost 5 bases and 2 bases, there was a span of 10 bases.

In this sample, this clone turned up once. The chain links TRBV19 to TRBJ1-2; D may be TRBD1 (5 bases). Between the trimmed V and J ends, which lost 11 bases and 4 bases, there was a span of 11 bases. The germline gives CDR1 LNHDA, CDR2 SQIVND (reference sequence). The length of the CDR3 is 11 residues. In nucleotides, the CDR3 is TGTGCCGTCGGAGGGACCTATGGCTACACCTTC. This gives the protein CAVGGTYGYTF.

The rearrangement uses TRBV5-4 and TRBJ2-1, with 9 bases lining up with TRBD2. The CDR3 has 15 amino acids. With 0 bases clipped from V and 4 bases from J, the junction kept 2 bases outside the gene matches. Germline CDR1 reads SGHNT; CDR2 reads YYREEE (reference sequence). CDR3 region: CASSLEAGGYNEQFF. DNA of the CDR3: TGTGCCAGCAGCTTGGAGGCGGGAGGGTACAATGAGCAGTTCTTC.

The V gene is TRBV9, the J gene TRBJ1-1; D may be TRBD1 (5 bases). Germline V gene data show CDR1 as SGDLS and CDR2 as YYNGEE. The ends were cut back, 4 bases at V and 1 base at J, with 17 bases in the middle. The CDR3 covers 16 residues. The CDR3 region is CASSSSYGGTNTEAFF. For the CDR3, the DNA is TGTGCCAGCAGCTCTTCTTACGGGGGAACGAACACTGAAGCTTTCTTT.

This clone was seen only a few times. V gene TRBV27 combines with J gene TRBJ2-1, with TRBD1 identical over 9 bases. The CDR3 has 14 amino acids. Per germline, CDR1 MNHEY and CDR2 SMNVEV (reference sequence). V was clipped by 3 bases and J by 7 bases; unmatched bases: 4. CDR3 DNA sequence: TGTGCCAGCAGTTTGGGACAGGGAGGAAATGAGCAGTTCTTC. Encoded protein: CASSLGQGGNEQFF.

This clone was counted a single time. The gene calls are TRBV4-1 and TRBJ1-1; D uncertain. Germline loops: CDR1 MGHRA, CDR2 YSYEKL. V lost 1 base and J lost 1, with 7 bases in between. The CDR3 is made up of 14 amino acids. CDR3 in amino acids: CASSQARGNTEAFF. For the CDR3, the DNA is TGCGCCAGCAGCCAAGCCCGGGGGAACACTGAAGCTTTCTTT.

The rearrangement joins TRBV2 to TRBJ1-2; D remains unclear. Germline V gene data show CDR1 as SNHLY and CDR2 as FYNNEI. The CDR3 is made up of 16 amino acids. Between the trimmed V and J ends, which lost 8 bases and 5 bases, there was a span of 24 bases. CDR3 coding DNA: TGTGCCAGCTTTAAAACCCCTGTTACAGATAAGTATGGCTACACCTTC. It yields the protein CASFKTPVTDKYGYTF.